The present T cell receptor beta chain was sequenced within a study of siplizumab effects on memory and regulatory T cells. Generated by immunoSEQ multiplex PCR, the TCRdb table keeps only in-frame clones and is missing some. The data show 65,000 to 85,000 clones, with approximately 93% seen just once and around 5% held by the top ten. Material: CD8+ T cells sorted from blood. The TCR was taken from a human donor in good health.

CDR3 bases: TGTGCCACCGGGACAGGGGCCTACAATGAGCAGTTCTTC. Protein sequence: CATGTGAYNEQFF. The chain links TRBV15 to TRBJ2-1, with 10 positions matching TRBD1. Germline V gene data show CDR1 as LNHNV and CDR2 as YYDKDF (reference sequence). With 8 bases clipped from V and 2 bases from J, the junction kept 0 bases outside the gene matches. This CDR3 region has 13 residues. The full variable domain, rest sourced from reference TRBV15 and TRBJ2-1, is DAMVIQNPRYQVTQFGKPVTLSCSQTLNHNVMYWYQQKSSQAPKLLFHYYDKDFNNEADTPDNFQSRRPNTSFCFLDIRSPGLGDTAMYLCATGTGAYNEQFFGPGTRLTVL.